This T cell receptor (beta chain) was retrieved from a study of blood T cell repertoires in COVID-19. Using immunoSEQ multiplex PCR, the repertoire was profiled, and TCRdb retains in-frame clones only, with some absent. The top ten clones hold over 4% of a sample with 200,000 to 300,000 clones, around 88% of them seen once. The V segment lost 2 bases and the J segment 9 bases; nucleotides outside the gene matches: 13. Per the germline V gene, CDR1 is LGHDT and CDR2 is YNNKEL (reference sequence). This CDR3 spans 17 amino acids. This clonotype was sampled from a woman aged 30 to 39 who had recovered from COVID-19. The chain employs TRBV3-1 (or the pseudogene TRBV3-2) and TRBJ1-6, with 7 positions matching TRBD1. Sequencing was carried out using PBMCs or T cells enriched from blood (not recorded which). The CDR3 DNA reads as TGTGCCAGCAGCCAAAAGGCATCGACAGGGTTGGGTTCACCCCTCCACTTT. Encoded protein: CASSQKASTGLGSPLHF.